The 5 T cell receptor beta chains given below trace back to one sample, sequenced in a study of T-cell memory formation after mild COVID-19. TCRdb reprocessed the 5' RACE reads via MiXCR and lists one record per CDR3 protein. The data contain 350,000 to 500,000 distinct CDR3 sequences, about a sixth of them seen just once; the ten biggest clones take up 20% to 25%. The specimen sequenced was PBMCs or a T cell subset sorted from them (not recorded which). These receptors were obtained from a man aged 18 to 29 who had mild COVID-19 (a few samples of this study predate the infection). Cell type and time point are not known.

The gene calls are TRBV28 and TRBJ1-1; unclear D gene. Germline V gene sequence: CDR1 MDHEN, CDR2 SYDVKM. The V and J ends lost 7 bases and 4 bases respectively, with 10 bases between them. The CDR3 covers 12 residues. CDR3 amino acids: CASKGGGTEAFF. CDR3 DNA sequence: TGTGCCAGCAAAGGAGGTGGCACTGAAGCTTTCTTT.

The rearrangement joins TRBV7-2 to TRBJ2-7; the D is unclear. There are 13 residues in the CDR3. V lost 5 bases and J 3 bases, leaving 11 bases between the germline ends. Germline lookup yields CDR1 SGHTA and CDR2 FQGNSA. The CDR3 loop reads CASSEAAFYEQYV. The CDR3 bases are TGTGCCAGCAGCGAGGCGGCTTTCTACGAGCAGTACGTC.

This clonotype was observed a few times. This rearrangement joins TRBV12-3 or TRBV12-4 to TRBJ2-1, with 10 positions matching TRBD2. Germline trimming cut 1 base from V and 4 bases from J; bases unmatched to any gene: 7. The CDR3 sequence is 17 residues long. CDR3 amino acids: CASSLVGLAATYNEQFF. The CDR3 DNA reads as TGTGCCAGCAGTTTAGTCGGACTAGCGGCTACTTACAATGAGCAGTTCTTC.

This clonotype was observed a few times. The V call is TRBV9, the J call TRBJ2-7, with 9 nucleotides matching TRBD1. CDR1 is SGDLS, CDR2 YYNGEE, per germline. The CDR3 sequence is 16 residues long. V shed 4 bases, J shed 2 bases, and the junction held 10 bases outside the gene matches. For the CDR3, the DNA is TGTGCCAGCAGCTTAAGCCGGGACAGGGAGGCCTACGAGCAGTACTTC. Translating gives CASSLSRDREAYEQYF. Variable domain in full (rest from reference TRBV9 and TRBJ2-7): DSGVTQTPKHLITATGQRVTLRCSPRSGDLSVYWYQQSLDQGLQFLIQYYNGEERAKGNILERFSAQQFPDLHSELNLSSLELGDSALYFCASSLSRDREAYEQYFGPGTRLTVT.

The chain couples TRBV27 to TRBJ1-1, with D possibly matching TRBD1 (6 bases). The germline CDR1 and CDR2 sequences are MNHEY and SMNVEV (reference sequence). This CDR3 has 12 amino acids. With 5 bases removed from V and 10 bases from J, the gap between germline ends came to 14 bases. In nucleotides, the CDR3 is TGTGCCAGCAGTACCGGGGGGCGTCTAGCTTTCTTT. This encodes CASSTGGRLAFF.